Sequencing of this TCR beta chain was carried out in a study of cytomegalovirus exposure and HLA in healthy donors. Assay used: immunoSEQ multiplex PCR; TCRdb lists only in-frame clones, some missing. The table includes 300,000 to 450,000 clones, just over 85% detected once. Germline V gene data show CDR1 as MNHNS and CDR2 as SASEGT. This CDR3 region has 16 residues. Germline trimming cut 1 base from V and 8 bases from J; bases unmatched to any gene: 9. Sequencing was done on a sample of PBMCs. The sequence was obtained from a woman younger than 30 in good health and CMV-seronegative. The chain recombines TRBV6-1 with TRBJ1-4, with TRBD1 matching 8 bases. As DNA, the CDR3 is TGTGCCAGCAGTGAAGGAAGGACAGGGCTAAGCGAAAAACTGTTTTTT. It encodes CASSEGRTGLSEKLFF.